These T cell receptor beta chains were read from a single sample in a study of neurological immune-mediated disorders. TCRdb analysed the 5' RACE reads with MiXCR anew, one entry per CDR3 protein. The table includes tens of thousands of distinct CDR3 sequences, more than 3.5% detected once. The specimen sequenced was PBMCs. Receptors originate from a man between 45 and 60 years old with multiple sclerosis. Each CDR3 is given with its conserved first and last residue. A D gene is named only where the DNA matches it firmly. Clone size appears in some rows only: once, few, many, or a class for an expanded clone.

TRBD2	many	TRBV20-1	TRBJ2-3	TGCAGTGCTAGTTTCACGAGCGGGGGGCCAGATACGCAGTATTTT	CSASFTSGGPDTQYF
.	many	TRBV7-2	TRBJ2-3	TGTGCCAGCAGCTTAGGTTTAAATTACGTACTCACAGATACGCAGTATTTT	CASSLGLNYVLTDTQYF
TRBD1	many	TRBV4-1	TRBJ2-4	TGCGCCAGCAGCCAAGATACCCGGCCCGGGACAGGGATCAAAAACATTCAGTACTTC	CASSQDTRPGTGIKNIQYF
TRBD2	many	TRBV5-5	TRBJ2-1	TGTGCCAGCAGCGGCGGGACTAGCGGGGGGGCCCTCATTGGTGAGCAGTTCTTC	CASSGGTSGGALIGEQFF
.	.	TRBV5-1	TRBJ1-2	TGCGCCAGCAGCTGGGCAATAGAGGGCCGGAATGGCTACACCTTC	CASSWAIEGRNGYTF
.	many	TRBV12-3/TRBV12-4	TRBJ2-5	TGTGCCAGCAGTTCTCAGGGATTTGGAGAGACCCAGTACTTC	CASSSQGFGETQYF
.	.	TRBV20-1	TRBJ2-3	TGCAGTGCTAGAGTAGGGGCTAGCAAGACAGATACGCAGTATTTT	CSARVGASKTDTQYF
TRBD1	many	TRBV7-6	TRBJ2-7	TGTGCCAGCAGCTTGGAGCAGGGACAGTTGTACGAGCAGTACTTC	CASSLEQGQLYEQYF
.	few	TRBV7-2	TRBJ1-1	TGTGCCAGCAGCTATAACAGCCAGAACACTGAAGCTTTCTTT	CASSYNSQNTEAFF
.	many	TRBV5-1	TRBJ1-5	TGCGCCAGCAGCCGACAGCCCAACGATCAGCCCCAGCATTTT	CASSRQPNDQPQHF
.	many	TRBV20-1	TRBJ1-2	TGCAGTGCTACCCGGGACAAAAATTATGGCTACACCTTC	CSATRDKNYGYTF
TRBD1	many	TRBV7-9	TRBJ1-1	TGTGCCAGCACCCACAGGGGGAACACTGAAGCTTTCTTT	CASTHRGNTEAFF
.	many	TRBV3-1	TRBJ2-5	TGTGCCAGCAGCCAGAAAGGAGGACCAGCCCAGTACTTC	CASSQKGGPAQYF
.	many	TRBV2	TRBJ1-1	TGTGCCAGCAGTGAAAGACAGGTTTTCCAGAGAACTGAAGCTTTCTTT	CASSERQVFQRTEAFF
.	many	TRBV7-8	TRBJ1-2	TGTGCCAGCAGCTCCGAACACTCTACTCGACAGGCTTCAGCTAACTATGGCTACACCTTC	CASSSEHSTRQASANYGYTF
.	.	TRBV7-6	TRBJ2-1	TGTGCCAGCAGCTTAGCGCCCTGGGCGGGACAGCTGTACAATGAGCAGTTCTTC	CASSLAPWAGQLYNEQFF